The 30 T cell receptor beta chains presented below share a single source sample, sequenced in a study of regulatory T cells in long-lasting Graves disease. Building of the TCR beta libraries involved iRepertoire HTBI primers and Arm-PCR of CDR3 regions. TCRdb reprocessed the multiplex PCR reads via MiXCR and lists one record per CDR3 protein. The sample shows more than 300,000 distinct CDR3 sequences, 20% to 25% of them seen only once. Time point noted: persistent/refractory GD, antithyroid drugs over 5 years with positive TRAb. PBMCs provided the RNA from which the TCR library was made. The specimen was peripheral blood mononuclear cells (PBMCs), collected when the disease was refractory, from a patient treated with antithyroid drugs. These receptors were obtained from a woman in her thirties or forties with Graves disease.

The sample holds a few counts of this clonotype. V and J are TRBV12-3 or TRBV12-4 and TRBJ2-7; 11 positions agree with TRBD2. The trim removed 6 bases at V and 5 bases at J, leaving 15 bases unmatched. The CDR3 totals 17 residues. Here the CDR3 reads CASSHRLLAGGDHEQYF. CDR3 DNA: TGTGCCAGCAGCCATCGCCTGCTAGCGGGAGGAGACCACGAGCAGTACTTC.

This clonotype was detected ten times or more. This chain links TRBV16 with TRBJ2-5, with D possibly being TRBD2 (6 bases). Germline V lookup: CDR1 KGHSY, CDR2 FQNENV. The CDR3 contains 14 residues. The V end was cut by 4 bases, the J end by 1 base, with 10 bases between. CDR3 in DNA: TGTGCCAGCAGCCCTCGGGGGACCCAAGAGACCCAGTACTTC. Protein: CASSPRGTQETQYF. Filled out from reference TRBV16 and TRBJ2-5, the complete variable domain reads GEEVAQTPKHLVRGEGQKAKLYCAPIKGHSYVFWYQQVLKNEFKFLISFQNENVFDETGMPKERFSAKCLPNSPCSLEIQATKLEDSAVYFCASSPRGTQETQYFGPGTRLLVL.

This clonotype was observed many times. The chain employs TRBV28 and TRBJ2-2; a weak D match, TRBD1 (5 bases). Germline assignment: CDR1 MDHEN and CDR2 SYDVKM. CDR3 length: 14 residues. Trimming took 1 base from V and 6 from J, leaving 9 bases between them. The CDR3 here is CASSLSRVAGELFF. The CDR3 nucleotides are TGTGCCAGCAGTTTATCCAGGGTGGCCGGGGAGCTGTTTTTT. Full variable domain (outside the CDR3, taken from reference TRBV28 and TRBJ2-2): DVKVTQSSRYLVKRTGEKVFLECVQDMDHENMFWYRQDPGLGLRLIYFSYDVKMKEKGDIPEGYSVSREKKERFSLILESASTNQTSMYLCASSLSRVAGELFFGEGSRLTVL.

In nucleotides, the CDR3 is TGCAGTGCTAGACTCACTAGCGGGGGAACCTACGAGCAGTACTTC. This sequence encodes CSARLTSGGTYEQYF. The chain employs TRBV20-1 and TRBJ2-7, with 11 bases lining up with TRBD2. V trimming: 2 bases; J trimming: 2 bases; junction bases outside the gene matches: 5. CDR1 and CDR2 (germline): DFQATT, SNEGSKA (reference sequence). There are 15 residues in the CDR3.

The CDR3 reads CASSRDRLNSPLHF. CDR3 DNA sequence: TGTGCCAGCAGTAGAGACAGGCTTAATTCACCCCTCCACTTT. The chain carries TRBV11-2 and TRBJ1-6; weak D call: TRBD1 (6 bases). The CDR3 covers 14 residues. The germline V and J ends were trimmed by 6 bases and 6 bases, with 12 bases remaining between them. Germline CDR1 is SGHAT and CDR2 is FQNNGV.

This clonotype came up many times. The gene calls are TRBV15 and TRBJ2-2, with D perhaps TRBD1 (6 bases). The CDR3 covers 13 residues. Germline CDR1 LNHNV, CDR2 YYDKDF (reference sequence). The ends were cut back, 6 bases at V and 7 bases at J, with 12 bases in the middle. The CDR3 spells CATRTGLGGELFF. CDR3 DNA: TGTGCCACCAGAACAGGGTTAGGCGGGGAGCTGTTTTTT. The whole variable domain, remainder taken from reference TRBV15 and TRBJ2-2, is DAMVIQNPRYQVTQFGKPVTLSCSQTLNHNVMYWYQQKSSQAPKLLFHYYDKDFNNEADTPDNFQSRRPNTSFCFLDIRSPGLGDTAMYLCATRTGLGGELFFGEGSRLTVL.

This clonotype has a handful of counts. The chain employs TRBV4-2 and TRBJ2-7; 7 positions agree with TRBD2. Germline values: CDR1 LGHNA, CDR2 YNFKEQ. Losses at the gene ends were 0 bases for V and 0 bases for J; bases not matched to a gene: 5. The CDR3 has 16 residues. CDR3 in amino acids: CASSQDWGGSSYEQYF. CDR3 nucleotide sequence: TGTGCCAGCAGCCAAGATTGGGGGGGGAGCTCCTACGAGCAGTACTTC.

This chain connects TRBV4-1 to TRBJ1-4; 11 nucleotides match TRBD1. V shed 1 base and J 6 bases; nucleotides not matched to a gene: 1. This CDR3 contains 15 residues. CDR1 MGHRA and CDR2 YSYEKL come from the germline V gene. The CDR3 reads CASSQGDRGYEKLFF. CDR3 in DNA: TGCGCCAGCAGCCAAGGGGACAGGGGGTATGAAAAACTGTTTTTT.

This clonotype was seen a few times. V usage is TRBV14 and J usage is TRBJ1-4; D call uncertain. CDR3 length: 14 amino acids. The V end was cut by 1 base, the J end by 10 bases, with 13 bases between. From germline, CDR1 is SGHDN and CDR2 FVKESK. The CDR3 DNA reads TGTGCCAGCAGCCAAGGGTTGGTCGGGCGAAAACTGTTTTTT. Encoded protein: CASSQGLVGRKLFF. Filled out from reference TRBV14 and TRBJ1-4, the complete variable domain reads EAGVTQFPSHSVIEKGQTVTLRCDPISGHDNLYWYRRVMGKEIKFLLHFVKESKQDESGMPNNRFLAERTGGTYSTLKVQPAELEDSGVYFCASSQGLVGRKLFFGSGTQLSVL.

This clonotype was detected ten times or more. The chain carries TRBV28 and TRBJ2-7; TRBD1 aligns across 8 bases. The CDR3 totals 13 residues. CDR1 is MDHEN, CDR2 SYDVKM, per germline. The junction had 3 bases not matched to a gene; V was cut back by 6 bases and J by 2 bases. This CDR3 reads CASRDRAAYEQYF. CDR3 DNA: TGTGCCAGCAGGGACAGGGCGGCCTACGAGCAGTACTTC.

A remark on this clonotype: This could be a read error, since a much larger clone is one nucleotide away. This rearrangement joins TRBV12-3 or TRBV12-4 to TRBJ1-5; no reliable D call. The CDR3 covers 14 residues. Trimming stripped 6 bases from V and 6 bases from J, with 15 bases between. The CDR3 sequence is CASSGGLEFQPQHF. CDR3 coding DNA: TGTGCCAGCAGCGGTGGTTTGGAATTTCAGCCCCAGCATTTT.

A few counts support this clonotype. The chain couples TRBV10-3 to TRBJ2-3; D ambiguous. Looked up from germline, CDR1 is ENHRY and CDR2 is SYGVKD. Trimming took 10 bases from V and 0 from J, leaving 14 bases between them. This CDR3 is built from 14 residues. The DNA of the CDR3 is TGTGCCACAAAGAACTCCGGAAGCACAGATACGCAGTATTTT. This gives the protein CATKNSGSTDTQYF.

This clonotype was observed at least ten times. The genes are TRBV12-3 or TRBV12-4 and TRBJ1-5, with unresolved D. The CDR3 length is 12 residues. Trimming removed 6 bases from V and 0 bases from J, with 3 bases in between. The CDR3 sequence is CASRFSNQPQHF. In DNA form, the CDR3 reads TGTGCCAGCAGGTTTAGCAATCAGCCCCAGCATTTT.

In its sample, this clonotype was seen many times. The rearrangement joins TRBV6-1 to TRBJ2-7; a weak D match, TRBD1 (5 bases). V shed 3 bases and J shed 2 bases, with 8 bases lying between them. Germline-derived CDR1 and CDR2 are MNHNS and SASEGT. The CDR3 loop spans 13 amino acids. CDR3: CASSDDSAYEQYF. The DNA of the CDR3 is TGTGCCAGCAGTGATGACAGCGCCTACGAGCAGTACTTC.

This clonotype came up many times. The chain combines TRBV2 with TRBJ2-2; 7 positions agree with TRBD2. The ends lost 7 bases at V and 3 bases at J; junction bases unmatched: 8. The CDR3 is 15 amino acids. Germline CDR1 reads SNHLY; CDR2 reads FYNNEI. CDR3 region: CASTRELAHTGELFF. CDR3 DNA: TGTGCCAGCACAAGAGAACTAGCGCACACCGGGGAGCTGTTTTTT.

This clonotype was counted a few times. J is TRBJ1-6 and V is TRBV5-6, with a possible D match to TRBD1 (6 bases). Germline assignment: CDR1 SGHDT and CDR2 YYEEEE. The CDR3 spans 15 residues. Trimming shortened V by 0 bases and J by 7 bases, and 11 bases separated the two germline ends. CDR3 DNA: TGTGCCAGCAGCTTGGGTCAGGGGATAAATTCACCCCTCCACTTT. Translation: CASSLGQGINSPLHF.

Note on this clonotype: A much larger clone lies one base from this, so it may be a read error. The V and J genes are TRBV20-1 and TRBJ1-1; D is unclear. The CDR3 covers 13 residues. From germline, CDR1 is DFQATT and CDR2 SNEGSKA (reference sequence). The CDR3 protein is CSAPLGTDTEASF. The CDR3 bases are TGCAGTGCTCCCCTGGGAACAGACACTGAAGCTTCCTTT.

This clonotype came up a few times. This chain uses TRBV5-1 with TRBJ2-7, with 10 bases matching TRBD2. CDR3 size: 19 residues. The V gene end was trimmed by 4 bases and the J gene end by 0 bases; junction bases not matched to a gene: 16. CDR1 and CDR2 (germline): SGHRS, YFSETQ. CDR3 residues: CASSPHASGRRRSSYEQYF. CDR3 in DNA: TGCGCCAGCAGCCCGCATGCTAGCGGGAGACGACGTAGCTCCTACGAGCAGTACTTC.

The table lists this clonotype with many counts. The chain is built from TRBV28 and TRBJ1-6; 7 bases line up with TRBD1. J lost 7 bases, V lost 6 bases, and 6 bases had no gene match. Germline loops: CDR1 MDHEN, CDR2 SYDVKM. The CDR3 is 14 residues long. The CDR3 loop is CASSLDRANSPLHF. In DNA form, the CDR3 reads TGTGCCAGCAGCCTAGACAGGGCCAATTCACCCCTCCACTTT.

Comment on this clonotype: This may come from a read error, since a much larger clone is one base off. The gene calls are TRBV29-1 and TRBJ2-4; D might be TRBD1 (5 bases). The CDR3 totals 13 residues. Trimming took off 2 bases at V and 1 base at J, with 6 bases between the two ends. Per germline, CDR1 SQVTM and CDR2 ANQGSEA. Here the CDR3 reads CSVEPGAKNIQYF. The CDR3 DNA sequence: TGCAGCGTTGAACCAGGGGCCAAAAACATTCAGTACTTC.

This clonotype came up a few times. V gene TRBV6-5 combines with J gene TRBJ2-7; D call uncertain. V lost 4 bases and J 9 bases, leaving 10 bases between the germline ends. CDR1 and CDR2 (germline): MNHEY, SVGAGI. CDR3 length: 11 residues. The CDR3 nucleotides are TGTGCCAGCAGTTCCAAGGTTACGCAGTACTTC. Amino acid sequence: CASSSKVTQYF.

CDR3 in DNA: TGTGCCAGCAGTTTCGAGCGACTTCCTAGATTGGGAACCGGGGAGCTGTTTTTT. Translating gives CASSFERLPRLGTGELFF. This rearrangement joins TRBV28 to TRBJ2-2; D is uncertain. Trimming removed 3 bases from V and 5 bases from J, with 22 bases in between. This CDR3 is built from 18 residues. CDR1 and CDR2 from the germline V gene are MDHEN and SYDVKM.

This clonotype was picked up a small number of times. This CDR3 is CASSPTGPNQPQHF. CDR3 DNA sequence: TGTGCCAGCAGCCCAACAGGGCCCAATCAGCCCCAGCATTTT. The J gene is TRBJ1-5, the V gene TRBV7-9, with D perhaps TRBD1 (6 bases). V lost 5 bases and J 3 bases, leaving 11 bases between the germline ends. This CDR3 is 14 amino acids long. Germline-derived CDR1 and CDR2 are SEHNR and FQNEAQ (reference sequence).

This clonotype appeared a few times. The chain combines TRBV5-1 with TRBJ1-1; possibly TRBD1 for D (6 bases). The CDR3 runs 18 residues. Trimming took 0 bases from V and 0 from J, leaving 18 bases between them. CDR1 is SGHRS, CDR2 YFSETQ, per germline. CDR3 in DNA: TGCGCCAGCAGCTTGGGGGGGCGGGCAGCGATTATGAACACTGAAGCTTTCTTT. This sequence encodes CASSLGGRAAIMNTEAFF.

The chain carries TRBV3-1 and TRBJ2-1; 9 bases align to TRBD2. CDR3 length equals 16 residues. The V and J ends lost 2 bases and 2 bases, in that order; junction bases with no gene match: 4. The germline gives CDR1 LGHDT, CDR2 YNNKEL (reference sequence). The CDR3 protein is CASSQISGSPYNEQFF. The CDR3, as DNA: TGTGCCAGCAGCCAAATTAGCGGGAGCCCCTACAATGAGCAGTTCTTC.

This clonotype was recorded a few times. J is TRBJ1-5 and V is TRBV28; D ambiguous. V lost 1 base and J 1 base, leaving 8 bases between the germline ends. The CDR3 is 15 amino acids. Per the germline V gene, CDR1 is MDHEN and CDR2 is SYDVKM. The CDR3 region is CASSLLVRSNQPQHF. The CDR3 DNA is TGTGCCAGCAGTTTATTGGTTCGAAGCAATCAGCCCCAGCATTTT.

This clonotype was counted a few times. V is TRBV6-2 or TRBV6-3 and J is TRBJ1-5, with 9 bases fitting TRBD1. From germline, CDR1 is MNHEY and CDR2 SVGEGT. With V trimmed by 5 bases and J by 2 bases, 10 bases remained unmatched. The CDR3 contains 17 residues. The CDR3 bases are TGTGCCAGCAGTACCTATCCACGGGACAGGGGCAATCAGCCCCAGCATTTT. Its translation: CASSTYPRDRGNQPQHF.

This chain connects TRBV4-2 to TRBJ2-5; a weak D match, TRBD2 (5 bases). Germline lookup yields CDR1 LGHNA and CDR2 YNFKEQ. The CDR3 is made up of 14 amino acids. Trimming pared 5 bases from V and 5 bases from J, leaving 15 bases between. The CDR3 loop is CASSVTRGWETQYF. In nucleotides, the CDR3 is TGTGCCAGCAGCGTCACTAGAGGGTGGGAGACCCAGTACTTC.

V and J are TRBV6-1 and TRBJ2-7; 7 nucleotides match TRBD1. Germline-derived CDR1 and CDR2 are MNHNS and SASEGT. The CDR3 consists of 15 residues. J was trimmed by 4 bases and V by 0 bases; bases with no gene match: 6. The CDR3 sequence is CASSEAPGQSYEQYF. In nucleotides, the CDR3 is TGTGCCAGCAGTGAAGCGCCGGGACAGTCATACGAGCAGTACTTC.

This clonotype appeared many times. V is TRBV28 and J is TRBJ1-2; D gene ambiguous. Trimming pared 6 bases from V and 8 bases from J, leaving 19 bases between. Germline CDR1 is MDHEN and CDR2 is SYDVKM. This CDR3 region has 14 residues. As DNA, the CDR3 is TGTGCCAGCAGATCCTCCGGCAAGGCGTTCGGCTACACCTTC. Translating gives CASRSSGKAFGYTF.